The next 14 T cell receptor beta chains were all read from a single sample in a study of T cell changes during pregnancy in multiple sclerosis. Data came from immunoSEQ multiplex PCR; TCRdb stores just in-frame clones and leaves some out. The data show 85,000 to 110,000 clones, with around 91% seen just once and roughly 0.88% held by the top ten. Sequenced material: peripheral blood, taken after pregnancy. These receptors originate from a female donor with multiple sclerosis, enrolled in a pregnancy study.

The table lists this clone with a count of one. The chain recombines TRBV5-1 with TRBJ2-7, with 10 positions matching TRBD1. Trimming cost V 3 bases and J 3 bases; bases outside gene matches: 6. CDR3 length: 15 residues. Germline V gene data show CDR1 as SGHRS and CDR2 as YFSETQ. CDR3 nucleotides: TGCGCCAGCAGCTCGGGGGACAGGGGAGGCTACGAGCAGTACTTC. Residues: CASSSGDRGGYEQYF.

The V gene is TRBV5-1, the J gene TRBJ1-1, with TRBD1 identical over 11 bases. The CDR3 is 16 amino acids. The germline V gene has CDR1 SGHRS and CDR2 YFSETQ. V dropped 2 bases and J dropped 4; count of bases not matched to a gene: 7. The CDR3 here is CASSLNRDRGFTEAFF. The CDR3 DNA reads as TGCGCCAGCAGCTTAAACCGGGACAGGGGGTTCACTGAAGCTTTCTTT.

The chain is built from TRBV5-1 and TRBJ2-1; 8 positions match TRBD2. Trimming cost V 0 bases and J 7 bases; bases outside gene matches: 6. CDR1 is SGHRS and CDR2 is YFSETQ in the germline V gene. The CDR3 is 15 amino acids. In DNA, the CDR3 is TGCGCCAGCAGCTTGGTGGTAGCGGGGAGGAATGAGCAGTTCTTC. It translates to CASSLVVAGRNEQFF.

This clone was counted once. The rearrangement uses TRBV7-2 and TRBJ1-1, with D perhaps TRBD1 (6 bases). This CDR3 spans 16 amino acids. With 6 bases removed from V and 1 base from J, the gap between germline ends came to 18 bases. The V gene's germline CDR1 is SGHTA and CDR2 FQGNSA. CDR3 sequence (DNA): TGTGCCAGCAGACCTCTGCCCGGACAGAGGAACACTGAAGCTTTCTTT. It specifies CASRPLPGQRNTEAFF.

This clone was picked up a small number of times. The rearrangement links TRBV29-1 to TRBJ1-1; D is possibly TRBD1 (5 bases). CDR1 and CDR2 from the germline V gene are SQVTM and ANQGSEA. Trimming cost V 7 bases and J 0 bases, with 18 bases left between them. The CDR3 has 15 amino acids. CDR3 residues: CSDLAQGGMNTEAFF. CDR3 DNA sequence: TGCAGCGACCTTGCCCAGGGCGGCATGAACACTGAAGCTTTCTTT.

This chain links TRBV5-1 with TRBJ1-1; 8 bases fit TRBD1. Germline CDR1 SGHRS, CDR2 YFSETQ. Trimming removed 4 bases from V and 4 bases from J; junction bases left unmatched: 6. The CDR3 runs to 14 residues. The CDR3 coding sequence is TGCGCCAGCAGCCAACAGGGGGGGAGCACTGAAGCTTTCTTT. Encoded protein: CASSQQGGSTEAFF.

V is TRBV4-1 and J is TRBJ1-1; D is possibly TRBD1 (6 bases). This CDR3 is built from 17 residues. Between the trimmed V and J ends, which lost 0 bases and 1 base, there was a span of 15 bases. The V gene's germline CDR1 is MGHRA and CDR2 YSYEKL. The CDR3 bases are TGCGCCAGCAGCCAAGATCCGGCAGGGGTTGCGAACACTGAAGCTTTCTTT. This sequence encodes CASSQDPAGVANTEAFF.

J is TRBJ1-2 and V is TRBV7-9; D unclear. This CDR3 comprises 13 residues. V was shortened by 4 bases and J by 3 bases, with 9 bases between the two germline ends. Germline V lookup: CDR1 SEHNR, CDR2 FQNEAQ (reference sequence). CDR3 DNA: TGTGCCAGCAGCTCCGGACTTCACTATGGCTACACCTTC. Its translation is CASSSGLHYGYTF.

The chain joins TRBV27 to TRBJ2-3, with 8 positions matching TRBD2. In germline, CDR1 is MNHEY, CDR2 SMNVEV (reference sequence). The CDR3 consists of 17 residues. Trimming removed 6 bases from V and 6 bases from J; junction bases left unmatched: 17. Here the CDR3 reads CASRAAPTGQRGDTQYF. As DNA, the CDR3 is TGTGCCAGCAGAGCAGCACCTACAGGGCAGCGGGGGGATACGCAGTATTTT.

The CDR3 nucleotides are TGTGCCAGCAGCGTCGGGCGGGACAGGGGGGTGGACACTGAAGCTTTCTTT. Its translation: CASSVGRDRGVDTEAFF. The V call is TRBV9, the J call TRBJ1-1; 11 bases map to TRBD1. After removal of 2 bases from V and 3 bases from J, the junction contained 9 bases not matched to a gene. This CDR3 spans 17 amino acids. The germline V gene encodes CDR1 SGDLS and CDR2 YYNGEE.

The rearrangement joins TRBV28 to TRBJ2-7; 8 nucleotides agree with TRBD1. With 10 bases clipped from V and 5 bases from J, the junction kept 13 bases outside the gene matches. The CDR3 runs 14 residues. Germline CDR1 reads MDHEN; CDR2 reads SYDVKM. The CDR3 region is CAIGSTGALHEQYF. In DNA form, the CDR3 reads TGTGCCATCGGGTCGACAGGGGCGCTACACGAGCAGTACTTC.

The gene calls are TRBV5-3 and TRBJ1-5; 7 nucleotides agree with TRBD1. TRBV5-3 is reported as an ORF; its role is uncertain. This CDR3 region has 16 residues. J lost 5 bases, V lost 2 bases, and 10 bases had no gene match. The CDR3 DNA is TGTGCCAGAAGCTTACCCTACCGGGACAGTGATCAGCCCCAGCATTTT. As protein: CARSLPYRDSDQPQHF.

This chain links TRBV7-9 with TRBJ1-5, with TRBD1 matching over 12 bases. The CDR3 totals 15 residues. Germline V gene data show CDR1 as SEHNR and CDR2 as FQNEAQ (reference sequence). V trimming: 5 bases; J trimming: 4 bases; junction bases outside the gene matches: 3. DNA of the CDR3: TGTGCCAGCAGCCGGGACAGGGGGCCAAATCAGCCCCAGCATTTT. As protein: CASSRDRGPNQPQHF. Complete variable domain (other parts from reference TRBV7-9 and TRBJ1-5): DTGVSQNPRHKITKRGQNVTFRCDPISEHNRLYWYRQTLGQGPEFLTYFQNEAQLEKSRLLSDRFSAERPKGSFSTLEIQRTEQGDSAMYLCASSRDRGPNQPQHFGDGTRLSIL.

The count of this clone is one. The gene calls are TRBV7-3 and TRBJ2-2; possibly TRBD1 for D (5 bases). Germline V gives CDR1 SGHTA, CDR2 FQGTGA. Trimming left V 5 bases short and J 1 base short, with 8 bases between. The CDR3 is 14 amino acids. Written as DNA, the CDR3 is TGTGCCAGCAGCACAGGATTGAACACCGGGGAGCTGTTTTTT. Its protein product is CASSTGLNTGELFF.